The text below deals with one T cell receptor beta chain. The antigen it recognizes is unknown. No base-level quality is on record; no much larger clone is a single base apart. This record comes from a study of T cell changes during pregnancy in multiple sclerosis (dated by TCRdb to between 2017 and 2020). Study-level background: The study examined how the T cell repertoire changed over the course of pregnancy in women with multiple sclerosis.

Libraries came from the immunoSEQ multiplex PCR assay. In TCRdb, the immuneACCESS table is reduced to in-frame sequences with V and J assigned. These tables do not hold every clone; where another copy was compared, an unresolved V gene accounts for under half, and the others remain unexplained. The sample table holds 40,000 to 50,000 clones, of which just under 95% were seen once. The leading ten clones occupy more than 3% of the sample. CDR1 and CDR2, per the germline V gene (reference sequence), are MNHEY and SMNVEV. V is clipped by 2 bases and J by 6 bases, and the sequence between their germline boundaries is 15 bases long. From its cysteine to its phenylalanine, the CDR3 spans 15 amino acids. The only DNA kept is the CDR3, 45 bases in frame from the first base.

The material sequenced was CD8+ T cells from peripheral blood mononuclear cells, taken after pregnancy. The clonotype originates from a female donor with multiple sclerosis, enrolled in a pregnancy study. The chain is assembled from TRBV27 and TRBJ2-3; no D gene call is confident. At the DNA level, the sequence is TGTGCCAGCAGTTTAGAGGTGGTACCGCTCGATACGCAGTATTTT. This gives the protein CASSLEVVPLDTQYF.